Listed here are 6 T cell receptor beta chains from one sample, sequenced in a study of tumor-infiltrating lymphocytes in primary liver carcinoma. Starting material of 500 ng total RNA yielded TCR beta cDNA via a constant-region primer. Generation of the TCR beta libraries relied on three nested multiplex PCR rounds using slightly modified ARM-PCR. Each of the first two PCR rounds ran approximately 9 cycles with TRBV1-TRBV30 forward and C-beta reverse primers. TCRdb passed the multiplex PCR reads through MiXCR, listing each CDR3 protein once. The sample has about 64,000 distinct CDR3 sequences; over 60% are singletons. Co-extracted RNA and DNA came from around 20-30 mg of unsorted bulk tissue. Source material: liver tumor tissue from sampling region 4. Noted subset: tumor region T4, right-lateral pole. The receptor set was obtained from a man aged 35-49 years with primary liver carcinoma and hepatitis B virus infection.

About this clonotype: A much larger clone differs from this one at a single base, so this may be a read error. The chain recombines TRBV4-2 with TRBJ1-1; D uncertain. The germline gives CDR1 LGHNA, CDR2 YNFKEQ. CDR3 length: 14 residues. For the CDR3, the DNA is TGTGCCAGCAGTCAAGGCAGGTTGAACACTGAAGCTTTCTTT. Translated, it gives CASSQGRLNTEAFF.

The chain combines TRBV5-1 with TRBJ2-5; D gene unclear. In germline, CDR1 is SGHRS, CDR2 YFSETQ. Trimming cost V 8 bases and J 8 bases, with 16 bases left between them. This CDR3 is built from 12 residues. CDR3 sequence (DNA): TGCGCCAGAAGCGCCGGACGGGTTACCCAGTACTTC. Its translation: CARSAGRVTQYF. The variable domain in full, with the rest retrieved from reference TRBV5-1 and TRBJ2-5, is KAGVTQTPRYLIKTRGQQVTLSCSPISGHRSVSWYQQTPGQGLQFLFEYFSETQRNKGNFPGRFSGRQFSNSRSEMNVSTLELGDSALYLCARSAGRVTQYFGPGTRLLVL.

Worth noting for this clonotype: A junction boundary mismatches the germline segment, possibly from a read error. The rearrangement uses TRBV4-2 and TRBJ2-2; D is possibly TRBD2 (6 bases). Germline CDR1 is LGHNA and CDR2 is YNFKEQ. The CDR3 loop spans 15 amino acids. CDR3 sequence: CASSFAGNNNGELFF. The CDR3 nucleotides read TGTGCCAGCAGCTTCGCGGGGAACAACAACGGGGAGCTGTTTTTT.

Comment on this clonotype: No conserved phenylalanine or tryptophan ends this CDR3, so it is likely a read error. The V call is TRBV10-1, the J call TRBJ2-1; D unclear. This CDR3 region has 13 residues. Per the germline V gene, CDR1 is WNHNN and CDR2 is SYGVQD (reference sequence). The V gene lost 0 bases and the J gene lost 9 bases, with 9 bases spanning the gap. Written as DNA, the CDR3 is TGCGCCAGCAGTGAGTCGGCTGCCGTTGAGCAGTTCTAC. The encoded protein is CASSESAAVEQFY.

About this clonotype itself: One end of the junction is discordant with germline, which a read error may explain. The V and J genes are TRBV4-1 and TRBJ1-1; D is unclear. This CDR3 has 13 amino acids. In germline, CDR1 is MGHRA, CDR2 YSYEKL. CDR3 loop: CASSHPLNTEAPF. CDR3 in DNA: TGCGCCAGCAGCCATCCCCTGAACACTGAAGCTCCCTTT.

As for this clonotype: A much larger clone lies a single base off, so this may be a read error. Because it lacks the conserved phenylalanine or tryptophan at the end, this CDR3 is likely a read error. The J gene is TRBJ2-7, the V gene TRBV28; D call uncertain. Per germline, CDR1 MDHEN and CDR2 SYDVKM. The length of the CDR3 is 12 residues. V lost 5 bases, J lost 5 bases, and 10 bases lay in between. The CDR3 sequence is CASSRNIHEQYL. DNA of the CDR3: TGTGCCAGCAGTCGTAACATTCACGAGCAGTACCTC.